These 29 T cell receptor beta chains were all obtained from the same sample, sequenced in a study of T cell responses to AZD1222 COVID-19 vaccine. The table came from immunoSEQ multiplex PCR; TCRdb's copy has only in-frame clones and leaves some out. The sample holds about 160,000 clones, about 93% seen once. Sequenced here: peripheral blood, sampled on day 0 of AZD1222 vaccination. The source is an adult in good health.

The genes are TRBV3-1 (or the pseudogene TRBV3-2) and TRBJ1-3; D unresolved. In germline, CDR1 is LGHDT, CDR2 YNNKEL (reference sequence). V gave up 0 bases and J gave up 7 bases, with 13 bases separating them. There are 15 residues in the CDR3. The CDR3 is CASSQEFGVTNTIYF. CDR3 nucleotide sequence: TGTGCCAGCAGCCAAGAGTTTGGGGTTACGAACACCATATATTTT.

The rearrangement links TRBV19 to TRBJ1-1, with a weak D call TRBD1 (6 bases). Germline V CDR1 and CDR2: LNHDA, SQIVND (reference sequence). The CDR3 length is 12 residues. The V end was cut by 6 bases, the J end by 2 bases, with 7 bases between. DNA of the CDR3: TGTGCCAGTAGCAGGGGTAACACTGAAGCTTTCTTT. Translated, it gives CASSRGNTEAFF.

The chain uses TRBV13 and TRBJ2-1; D uncertain. Per germline, CDR1 PRHDT and CDR2 FYEKMQ (reference sequence). V gave up 4 bases and J gave up 4 bases, with 5 bases separating them. CDR3 length: 12 residues. CDR3 protein: CASSSRYNEQFF. CDR3 in DNA: TGTGCCAGCAGCTCGCGATACAATGAGCAGTTCTTC.

The V gene is TRBV9, the J gene TRBJ2-1, with 13 positions matching TRBD2. Per the germline V gene, CDR1 is SGDLS and CDR2 is YYNGEE. The CDR3 is 17 residues long. The V gene end was trimmed by 4 bases and the J gene end by 4 bases; junction bases not matched to a gene: 8. CDR3 bases: TGTGCCAGCAGCCCCCGGACTAGCGGGAGTCTATACAATGAGCAGTTCTTC. This encodes CASSPRTSGSLYNEQFF.

This chain uses TRBV4-3 with TRBJ2-1; D remains unclear. The V and J ends lost 3 bases and 8 bases respectively, with 17 bases between them. This CDR3 region has 15 residues. Germline CDR1 and CDR2: LGHNA and YSLEER. The CDR3 sequence: CASSQSSAPWDEQFF. The CDR3 coding sequence is TGCGCCAGCAGCCAGTCAAGCGCCCCGTGGGATGAGCAGTTCTTC.

V and J are TRBV7-7 and TRBJ2-3; 8 bases are a match to TRBD2. The ends lost 5 bases at V and 2 bases at J; junction bases unmatched: 6. Germline V gene data show CDR1 as SSHAT and CDR2 as FNYEAQ (reference sequence). The CDR3 contains 15 residues. CDR3 nucleotides: TGTGCCAGCAGCACAGGACTAGCCCCCACAGATACGCAGTATTTT. Translation: CASSTGLAPTDTQYF.

J is TRBJ2-4 and V is TRBV12-3 or TRBV12-4; D unclear. The ends were cut back, 9 bases at V and 3 bases at J, with 12 bases in the middle. The CDR3 spans 13 residues. The CDR3 nucleotides are TGTGCCAGTGGGGTTTTAGGCAAAAACATTCAGTACTTC. It encodes CASGVLGKNIQYF.

V usage is TRBV7-9 and J usage is TRBJ2-1, with D possibly matching TRBD1 (6 bases). Germline V CDR1 and CDR2: SEHNR, FQNEAQ (reference sequence). V gave up 5 bases and J gave up 2 bases, with 16 bases separating them. CDR3 length: 16 residues. The CDR3 reads CASSRPPGQAYNEQFF. CDR3 nucleotides: TGTGCCAGCAGCCGCCCCCCGGGACAAGCCTACAATGAGCAGTTCTTC.

The chain uses TRBV7-6 and TRBJ2-3; no definite D call. Trimming left V 6 bases short and J 2 bases short, with 15 bases between. CDR1 is SGHVS, CDR2 FNYEAQ, per germline. The CDR3 contains 15 residues. The CDR3 here is CASSPAITDTDTQYF. In DNA, the CDR3 is TGTGCCAGCAGTCCCGCAATAACGGACACAGATACGCAGTATTTT. Drawing the rest from reference TRBV7-6 and TRBJ2-3, the complete variable domain is GAGVSQSPRYKVTKRGQDVALRCDPISGHVSLYWYRQALGQGPEFLTYFNYEAQQDKSGLPNDRFSAERPEGSISTLTIQRTEQRDSAMYRCASSPAITDTDTQYFGPGTRLTVL.

This clone was counted between two and nine times. CDR3: CASKMFRGSYSPLHF. The CDR3 nucleotides read TGTGCCAGTAAAATGTTCAGGGGGTCGTATTCACCCCTCCACTTT. The J gene is TRBJ1-6, the V gene TRBV19; TRBD1 agrees at 7 bases. Germline loops: CDR1 LNHDA, CDR2 SQIVND (reference sequence). The CDR3 covers 15 residues. Germline trimming cut 7 bases from V and 8 bases from J; bases unmatched to any gene: 11.

This clone was picked up one time. The V and J genes are TRBV4-2 and TRBJ2-3; no clear D gene. Germline CDR1 LGHNA, CDR2 YNFKEQ. The CDR3 spans 14 residues. Trimming pared 0 bases from V and 4 bases from J, leaving 8 bases between. The CDR3 sequence is CASSQEVGADTQYF. The CDR3 nucleotides read TGTGCCAGCAGCCAAGAAGTCGGAGCAGATACGCAGTATTTT.

V gene TRBV15 combines with J gene TRBJ1-2; a possible D gene is TRBD1 (5 bases). Trimming took 3 bases from V and 0 from J, leaving 17 bases between them. Germline assignment: CDR1 LNHNV and CDR2 YYDKDF (reference sequence). The CDR3 loop spans 17 amino acids. CDR3 residues: CATSRIRRTQPNYGYTF. The CDR3 DNA sequence: TGTGCCACCAGCAGGATTCGACGGACACAACCTAACTATGGCTACACCTTC.

This chain joins TRBV28 and TRBJ1-1; TRBD1 agrees at 7 bases. The CDR3 is made up of 15 amino acids. The junction had 16 bases not matched to a gene; V was cut back by 8 bases and J by 7 bases. Germline CDR1 and CDR2: MDHEN and SYDVKM. The DNA of the CDR3 is TGTGCCAGCCGAAACAGGGGAGCGAGGGTCGATGAAGCTTTCTTT. Translating gives CASRNRGARVDEAFF.

The CDR3 region is CASSLGLGQGFAQYV. In nucleotides, the CDR3 is TGTGCCAGCAGCTTAGGATTGGGACAGGGGTTTGCGCAGTACGTC. The chain combines TRBV11-2 with TRBJ2-7; TRBD1 matches 10 bases. The germline gives CDR1 SGHAT, CDR2 FQNNGV. J lost 9 bases, V lost 1 base, and 9 bases had no gene match. The CDR3 runs 15 residues.

J is TRBJ1-2 and V is TRBV4-2; weak D call: TRBD1 (6 bases). V was shortened by 3 bases and J by 5 bases, with 13 bases between the two germline ends. CDR1 is LGHNA and CDR2 is YNFKEQ in the germline V gene. The CDR3 contains 14 residues. CDR3 in DNA: TGTGCCAGCAGCCAGGTGGACAGACCGTATGGCTACACCTTC. Its protein is CASSQVDRPYGYTF.

This chain uses TRBV6-5 with TRBJ1-4, with D unclear. V lost 5 bases, J lost 8 bases, and 15 bases lay in between. Germline values: CDR1 MNHEY, CDR2 SVGAGI. This CDR3 is 14 amino acids long. The CDR3 protein is CASSPRFPLEKLFF. In nucleotides, the CDR3 is TGTGCCAGCAGTCCCCGTTTCCCCCTCGAAAAACTGTTTTTT.

There are a few counts of this clone. CDR3 amino acids: CASSLVFGLAGGTGELFF. Here the CDR3 DNA reads TGTGCCAGCAGCTTAGTATTTGGACTAGCGGGAGGAACGGGGGAGCTGTTTTTT. This chain joins TRBV7-9 and TRBJ2-2; TRBD2 agrees at 14 bases. Germline V lookup: CDR1 SEHNR, CDR2 FQNEAQ (reference sequence). The V and J ends lost 1 base and 8 bases, in that order; junction bases with no gene match: 9. There are 18 residues in the CDR3.

The chain carries TRBV7-9 and TRBJ1-1; possible D gene TRBD1, 6 bases. The V gene's germline CDR1 is SEHNR and CDR2 FQNEAQ (reference sequence). The V end was cut by 5 bases, the J end by 4 bases, with 20 bases between. The CDR3 is 16 residues long. The CDR3 sequence: CASSTRPGGGFTEAFF. The CDR3 DNA sequence: TGTGCCAGCAGCACCCGACCCGGGGGGGGCTTCACTGAAGCTTTCTTT.

V is TRBV19 and J is TRBJ2-1; 11 positions match TRBD2. The V segment lost 7 bases and the J segment 0 bases; nucleotides outside the gene matches: 14. The CDR3 loop spans 19 amino acids. Germline loops: CDR1 LNHDA, CDR2 SQIVND (reference sequence). CDR3 nucleotide sequence: TGTGCCAGTACCCCATCAGGGCTAGCGGGAGGCGGCTCCTACAATGAGCAGTTCTTC. It specifies CASTPSGLAGGGSYNEQFF.

This clone was seen a single time. The chain couples TRBV7-9 to TRBJ2-7; either TRBD1 or TRBD2 may fit D (5 bases each). V gave up 1 base and J gave up 4 bases, with 17 bases separating them. The CDR3 extends over 16 amino acids. Germline CDR1 and CDR2: SEHNR and FQNEAQ (reference sequence). In DNA form, the CDR3 reads TGTGCCAGCAGCTTAGTTCTCGGGACCGGCCATTACGAGCAGTACGTC. It specifies CASSLVLGTGHYEQYV.

The chain couples TRBV5-6 to TRBJ2-1; no clear D gene. The CDR3 is made up of 12 amino acids. Deletions cut 2 bases from V and 4 bases from J, with 4 bases between. The germline V gene encodes CDR1 SGHDT and CDR2 YYEEEE. CDR3 residues: CASSLVYNEQFF. For the CDR3, the DNA is TGTGCCAGCAGCTTAGTTTACAATGAGCAGTTCTTC.

V is TRBV18 and J is TRBJ1-2; D is unresolved. CDR1 KGHSH and CDR2 LQKENI come from the germline V gene. Trimming took off 3 bases at V and 4 bases at J, with 12 bases between the two ends. The CDR3 has 14 amino acids. This CDR3 is CASSPDKGTYGYTF. As DNA, the CDR3 is TGTGCCAGCTCACCTGATAAGGGTACCTATGGCTACACCTTC.

This CDR3 reads CSASVTGIRQETQYF. The DNA of the CDR3 is TGCAGTGCTAGTGTAACAGGGATAAGGCAAGAGACCCAGTACTTC. This chain connects TRBV20-1 to TRBJ2-5, with D possibly matching TRBD1 (6 bases). The germline V gene encodes CDR1 DFQATT and CDR2 SNEGSKA (reference sequence). The CDR3 has 15 residues. Trimming removed 3 bases from V and 2 bases from J, with 16 bases in between.

The chain is built from TRBV28 and TRBJ1-6; D remains unclear. The CDR3 is 15 amino acids. Per germline, CDR1 MDHEN and CDR2 SYDVKM. V lost 6 bases to trimming and J lost 0 bases, with 9 bases between them. This chain's CDR3 is CASSVGRSYNSPLHF. The CDR3 DNA is TGTGCCAGCAGCGTCGGACGCTCCTATAATTCACCCCTCCACTTT.

The chain has TRBV30 and TRBJ1-3; a weak D match, TRBD1 (5 bases). The CDR3 length is 20 residues. V was pared by 3 bases and J by 1 base, with 28 bases between. Germline CDR1 and CDR2: GTSNPN and SVGIG (reference sequence). CDR3 sequence: CAWRAPQGGVSLKSGNTIYF. CDR3 DNA sequence: TGTGCCTGGAGGGCCCCCCAAGGAGGGGTGTCGCTTAAATCTGGAAACACCATATATTTT.

J is TRBJ2-2 and V is TRBV6-2 or TRBV6-3; no firm D call. CDR1 MNHEY and CDR2 SVGEGT come from the germline V gene. The CDR3 has 15 amino acids. Between the trimmed V and J ends, which lost 2 bases and 0 bases, there was a span of 7 bases. CDR3 sequence reads: CASSYHGPNTGELFF. CDR3 in DNA: TGTGCCAGCAGTTACCACGGTCCGAACACCGGGGAGCTGTTTTTT.

The chain recombines TRBV4-3 with TRBJ1-5, with D hard to call. Trimming removed 2 bases from V and 2 bases from J, with 7 bases in between. The CDR3 spans 14 residues. Germline V lookup: CDR1 LGHNA, CDR2 YSLEER. The chain's CDR3 is CASSQRLGNQPQHF. Here the CDR3 DNA reads TGCGCCAGCAGCCAAAGGCTAGGCAATCAGCCCCAGCATTTT.

The rearrangement joins TRBV7-6 to TRBJ2-7; D unclear. V was clipped by 3 bases and J by 6 bases, with 15 bases between them. The germline gives CDR1 SGHVS, CDR2 FNYEAQ. The CDR3 loop spans 14 amino acids. The CDR3 nucleotides read TGTGCCAGCAGCTTGGACGCCAACGAAAGCGAGCAGTACGTC. Amino acid sequence: CASSLDANESEQYV.

This clone was seen a single time. V gene TRBV10-3 combines with J gene TRBJ1-5, with TRBD1 matching over 12 bases. In germline, CDR1 is ENHRY, CDR2 SYGVKD. The CDR3 consists of 17 residues. V lost 4 bases to trimming and J lost 2 bases; unmatched junction nucleotides: 6. The CDR3: CAISAGQGALGNQPQHF. CDR3 coding DNA: TGTGCCATCAGTGCGGGACAGGGGGCGCTTGGCAATCAGCCCCAGCATTTT.